The 4 T cell receptor beta chains below all came from one sample that was sequenced in a study of memory B cells and T cells in multiple sclerosis. Stimulus-free culture yielded autoproliferating CFSE-dim and non-proliferating CFSE-high T cells, each sequenced separately. Pooled replicate wells came from 5x10^7 CFSE-labeled PBMCs cultured less than 8 days without stimulus. For these TCRs, the target antigens are not known. Profiled with immunoSEQ multiplex PCR; TCRdb holds only in-frame clones, not every one. The table records approximately 32,000 clones, around 88% of them present only once. The sample consisted of PBMCs from blood kept in culture. The receptors shown here come from a human donor with multiple sclerosis.

V usage is TRBV4-1 and J usage is TRBJ2-3; unclear D gene. Germline V lookup: CDR1 MGHRA, CDR2 YSYEKL. This CDR3 comprises 16 residues. Trimming stripped 7 bases from V and 0 bases from J, with 17 bases between. The CDR3 DNA reads as TGCGCCAGCACCGCCAATATAGGGCCAAGCACAGATACGCAGTATTTT. Residues: CASTANIGPSTDTQYF.

Written as DNA, the CDR3 is TGCGCCAGCAGCCCACTAGCGAAAAGCACAGATACGCAGTATTTT. Protein: CASSPLAKSTDTQYF. The chain has TRBV5-1 and TRBJ2-3; TRBD2 matches 7 bases. Trimming removed 4 bases from V and 0 bases from J; junction bases left unmatched: 5. Looked up from germline, CDR1 is SGHRS and CDR2 is YFSETQ. The CDR3 has 15 residues.

The CDR3 nucleotides read TGTGCCAGCAGTCTGAAGCAGGGGTGGGACGAGCAGTACTTC. This sequence encodes CASSLKQGWDEQYF. The chain carries TRBV6-5 and TRBJ2-7; tentative D call: TRBD1 (6 bases). The CDR3 sequence is 14 residues long. The ends were cut back, 5 bases at V and 5 bases at J, with 16 bases in the middle. Per germline, CDR1 MNHEY and CDR2 SVGAGI.

The V gene is TRBV4-1, the J gene TRBJ1-2, with 8 bases lining up with TRBD1. The V gene's germline CDR1 is MGHRA and CDR2 YSYEKL. J lost 0 bases, V lost 4 bases, and 1 base had no gene match. This CDR3 spans 14 amino acids. The CDR3 reads CASSRDRTNYGYTF. The CDR3, as DNA: TGCGCCAGCAGCCGGGACAGGACTAACTATGGCTACACCTTC.